This T cell receptor (beta chain) was recorded in a study of regulatory T cells in long-lasting Graves disease. Time point indicated: persistent/refractory GD, antithyroid drugs over 5 years with positive TRAb. PBMC RNA was the source of the TCR library. Germline V gene sequence: CDR1 MDHEN, CDR2 SYDVKM. V lost 3 bases, J lost 6 bases, and 3 bases stayed unmatched. The length of the CDR3 is 15 residues. Arm-PCR of CDR3 regions with iRepertoire HTBI primers generated TCR beta libraries. Using its own MiXCR run on the multiplex PCR reads, TCRdb lists one record per CDR3 protein. Of about 430,000 distinct CDR3 sequences detected, approximately 22% appear once; the ten largest clones hold roughly an eighth. This clonotype turned up a few times. What it recognizes is unknown. Study-wide points: Persistent disease showed a preference for TRBV28, TRBJ1-2 and TRBJ2-5. Lower TCR diversity characterized persistent Graves' patients relative to newly diagnosed patients.

The receptor was derived from a female donor with Graves disease. This material consisted of peripheral blood mononuclear cells (PBMCs), taken when the disease was refractory, from a patient treated with antithyroid drugs. The rearrangement joins TRBV28 to TRBJ2-2, with 11 bases matching TRBD2. DNA of the CDR3: TGTGCCAGCAGTTTTTTACTAGCGGGAGCCGGGGAGCTGTTTTTT. Its translation: CASSFLLAGAGELFF.